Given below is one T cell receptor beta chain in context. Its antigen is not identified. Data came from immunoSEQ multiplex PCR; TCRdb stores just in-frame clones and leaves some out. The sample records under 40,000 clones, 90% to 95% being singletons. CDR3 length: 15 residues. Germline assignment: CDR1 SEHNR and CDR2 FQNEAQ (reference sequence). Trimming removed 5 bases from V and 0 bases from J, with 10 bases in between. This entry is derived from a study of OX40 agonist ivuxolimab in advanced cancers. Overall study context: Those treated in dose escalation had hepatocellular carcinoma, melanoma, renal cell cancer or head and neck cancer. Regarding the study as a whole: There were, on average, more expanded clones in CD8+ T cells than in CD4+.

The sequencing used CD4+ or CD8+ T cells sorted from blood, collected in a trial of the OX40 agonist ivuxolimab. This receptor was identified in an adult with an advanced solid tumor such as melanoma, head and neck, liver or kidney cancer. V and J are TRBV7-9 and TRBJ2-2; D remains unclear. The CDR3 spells CASSPGFANTGELFF. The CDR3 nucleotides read TGTGCCAGCAGCCCCGGGTTTGCGAACACCGGGGAGCTGTTTTTT.